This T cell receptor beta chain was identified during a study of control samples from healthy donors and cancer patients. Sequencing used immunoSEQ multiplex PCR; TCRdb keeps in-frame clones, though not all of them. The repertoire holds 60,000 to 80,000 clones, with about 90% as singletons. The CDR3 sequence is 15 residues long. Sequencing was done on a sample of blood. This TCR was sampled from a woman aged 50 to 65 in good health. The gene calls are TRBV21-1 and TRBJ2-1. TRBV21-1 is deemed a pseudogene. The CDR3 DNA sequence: TGTGCCAGCAGCAAAGGGACCTACGAACGCAATGAGCAGTTCTTC. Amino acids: CASSKGTYERNEQFF.